This T cell receptor beta chain was sequenced during a study of blood T cell repertoires in COVID-19. Study at large: There were acute and convalescent COVID-19 samples, and they came from the United States, Italy and Spain. Sample material is recorded as cDNA or gDNA derived from T cells, B-cell-depleted T cells, or PBMCs.

This clone was detected only once. Authors' analysis steps: It was from reference gene primer amplification that nucleated cell counts were estimated. Sequencing was performed with immunoSEQ multiplex PCR; in TCRdb, only in-frame clones are kept and a portion is missing. That table furnishes V, J and clone size, whereas the DNA furnished D and trimming. The data show some 250,000 clones, with less than 90% seen just once and just under 2% held by the top ten. V gave up 0 bases and J gave up 4 bases, with 13 bases separating them. Per germline, CDR1 LGHNA and CDR2 YNFKEQ. The CDR3 has 16 residues. This TCR was recovered from a man aged 25 to 40 with active or convalescent COVID-19. The material sequenced was peripheral blood. This rearrangement joins TRBV4-2 to TRBJ1-3, with a tentative D call TRBD1 (5 bases). CDR3 sequence (DNA): TGTGCCAGCAGCCAAGATGGCGGGGCTGGAGGAAACACCATATATTTT. Residues: CASSQDGGAGGNTIYF.